This is a list of T cell receptor beta chains from one sample in a study of identical twins. TCRdb re-called the 5' RACE reads with MiXCR, one entry per CDR3 protein. The sample lists 1.5 million to 2 million distinct CDR3 sequences; about 32% were seen once. The source material was cord blood. The source of these receptors is a newborn girl in good health. The CDR3 runs from the conserved cysteine through the conserved F or W. A D gene is named only where the DNA matches it firmly. Clone size is shown for a subset of rows, as once, few, many or a class of expanded clone.

CDR3 DNA: TGTGCCAGTAGTGCCCGCTCTTTGGCACCTAACTATGGCTACACCTTC
CDR3 protein: CASSARSLAPNYGYTF
clone size: once
D gene: .
V gene: TRBV19
J gene: TRBJ1-2

CDR3 DNA: TGTGCCATCACAGGGGACTACCGCACAGATACGCAGTATTTT
CDR3 protein: CAITGDYRTDTQYF
clone size: many
D gene: .
V gene: TRBV10-3
J gene: TRBJ2-3

CDR3 DNA: TGTGCCAGCAAGAGTAGCGGGGGCTCCAGCTCCTACAATGAGCAGTTCTTC
CDR3 protein: CASKSSGGSSSYNEQFF
clone size: .
D gene: TRBD2
V gene: TRBV6-1
J gene: TRBJ2-1

CDR3 DNA: TGCAGTGCTAGAGAATGGCTAGCGGGTTACAATGAGCAGTTCTTC
CDR3 protein: CSAREWLAGYNEQFF
clone size: .
D gene: TRBD2
V gene: TRBV20-1
J gene: TRBJ2-1

CDR3 DNA: TGCAGTGCTAGGGACAGGGAGACCTACAATGAGCAGTTCTTC
CDR3 protein: CSARDRETYNEQFF
clone size: .
D gene: TRBD1
V gene: TRBV20-1
J gene: TRBJ2-1

CDR3 DNA: TGTGCCAGCAGTTTGGACAATAGCAATCAGCCCCAGCATTTT
CDR3 protein: CASSLDNSNQPQHF
clone size: many
D gene: .
V gene: TRBV12-3/TRBV12-4
J gene: TRBJ1-5

CDR3 DNA: TGTGCCAGCAGGGAGACAGGGAACACCGGGGAGCTGTTTTTT
CDR3 protein: CASRETGNTGELFF
clone size: few
D gene: .
V gene: TRBV7-2
J gene: TRBJ2-2

CDR3 DNA: TGTGCCAGCACCTTCGGGACAGGGCGGGGCTACACCTTC
CDR3 protein: CASTFGTGRGYTF
clone size: few
D gene: TRBD1
V gene: TRBV6-5
J gene: TRBJ1-2

CDR3 DNA: TGTGCCAGCAGCCTTTCAAAGGGCACTGAAGCTTTCTTT
CDR3 protein: CASSLSKGTEAFF
clone size: .
D gene: .
V gene: TRBV3-1
J gene: TRBJ1-1

CDR3 DNA: TGTGCCAGTACGTCCGGACCAAACAATGAGCAGTACTTC
CDR3 protein: CASTSGPNNEQYF
clone size: .
D gene: .
V gene: TRBV19
J gene: TRBJ2-5

CDR3 DNA: TGTGCCGGACCAGACGACCTAAGACAGGACGAGGCCAATCAGCCCCAGCATTTT
CDR3 protein: CAGPDDLRQDEANQPQHF
clone size: .
D gene: .
V gene: TRBV27
J gene: TRBJ1-5

CDR3 DNA: TGTGCCAGCAGCAGGCGACGACAGAGCTATGGCTACACCTTC
CDR3 protein: CASSRRRQSYGYTF
clone size: few
D gene: .
V gene: TRBV13
J gene: TRBJ1-2

CDR3 DNA: TGCGCCAGCAGCCAAGGCAGGCCGACAGGAGCCACAGATACGCAGTATTTT
CDR3 protein: CASSQGRPTGATDTQYF
clone size: many
D gene: .
V gene: TRBV4-1
J gene: TRBJ2-3